This entry describes one T cell receptor (beta chain). Antigen unknown. In TCRdb, the 5' RACE reads were re-called with MiXCR into one record per CDR3 protein. Seen here are 300,000 to 350,000 distinct CDR3 sequences, around 20% observed once, and the top ten hold roughly 4%. The data are from a study of CD8 T cells in ankylosing spondylitis. Between the trimmed V and J ends, which lost 6 bases and 5 bases, there was a span of 13 bases. The CDR3 has 13 residues. Study-level results: Disease-linked clones, CD8+, were relatively rare in peripheral blood.

The material sequenced was blood, either unsorted or a sorted T cell fraction (not recorded which). The sequence came from a female donor with ankylosing spondylitis or in good health (not recorded which). The J gene is TRBJ1-1, the V gene TRBV12-3 or TRBV12-4; perhaps TRBD1 as D (5 bases). In DNA, the CDR3 is TGTGCCAGCAGGGGCAGGGCATCGACTGAAGCTTTCTTT. The encoded protein is CASRGRASTEAFF.